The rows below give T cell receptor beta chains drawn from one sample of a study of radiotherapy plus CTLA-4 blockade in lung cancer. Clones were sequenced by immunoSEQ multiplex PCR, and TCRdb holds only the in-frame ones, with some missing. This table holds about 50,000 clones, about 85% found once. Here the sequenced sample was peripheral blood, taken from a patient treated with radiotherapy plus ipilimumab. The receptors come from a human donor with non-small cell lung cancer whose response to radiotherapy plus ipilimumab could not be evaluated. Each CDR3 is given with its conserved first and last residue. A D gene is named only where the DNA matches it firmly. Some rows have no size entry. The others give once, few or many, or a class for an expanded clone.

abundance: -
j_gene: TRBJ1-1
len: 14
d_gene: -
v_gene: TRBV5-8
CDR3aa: CASPAFGKNTEAFF
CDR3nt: TGTGCCAGCCCCGCATTCGGGAAAAACACTGAAGCTTTCTTT

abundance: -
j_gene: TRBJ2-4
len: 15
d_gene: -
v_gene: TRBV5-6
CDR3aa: CASSFVQGPSNIQYF
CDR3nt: TGTGCCAGCAGCTTCGTTCAGGGCCCCTCGAACATTCAGTACTTC

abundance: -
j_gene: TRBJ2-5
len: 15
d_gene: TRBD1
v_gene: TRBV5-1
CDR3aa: CASSLAGRGQETQYF
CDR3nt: TGCGCCAGCAGCTTGGCCGGCAGGGGGCAAGAGACCCAGTACTTC

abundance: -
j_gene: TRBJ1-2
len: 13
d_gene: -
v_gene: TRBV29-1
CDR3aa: CSVTLGLNYGYTF
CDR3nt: TGCAGCGTGACCCTTGGGCTGAACTATGGCTACACCTTC

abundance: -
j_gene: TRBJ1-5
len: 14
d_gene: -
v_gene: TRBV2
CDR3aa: CASSGHNSNQPQHF
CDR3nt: TGTGCCAGCAGTGGTCACAATAGCAATCAGCCCCAGCATTTT

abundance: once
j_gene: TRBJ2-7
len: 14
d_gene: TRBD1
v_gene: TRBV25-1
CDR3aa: CASLDETGVYEQYF
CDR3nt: TGTGCCAGCCTTGACGAGACAGGGGTCTACGAGCAGTACTTC

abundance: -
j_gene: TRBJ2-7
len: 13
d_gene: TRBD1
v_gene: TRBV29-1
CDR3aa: CSVARQGAYEQYF
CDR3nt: TGCAGCGTTGCCCGGCAGGGGGCATACGAGCAGTACTTC

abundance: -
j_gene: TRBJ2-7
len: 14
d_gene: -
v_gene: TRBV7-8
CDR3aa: CASSFTSSRYEQYF
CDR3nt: TGTGCCAGCAGTTTCACGTCTAGCCGCTACGAGCAGTACTTC

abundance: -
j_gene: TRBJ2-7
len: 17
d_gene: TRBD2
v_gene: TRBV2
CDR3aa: CASSETVAGAFSYEQYF
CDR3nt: TGTGCCAGCAGTGAAACAGTAGCGGGAGCCTTCTCCTACGAGCAGTACTTC

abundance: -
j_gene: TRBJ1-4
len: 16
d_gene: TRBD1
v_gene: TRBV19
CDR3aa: CASSIPDRVSHEKLFF
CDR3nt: TGTGCCAGTAGTATCCCAGACAGGGTATCTCACGAAAAACTGTTTTTT

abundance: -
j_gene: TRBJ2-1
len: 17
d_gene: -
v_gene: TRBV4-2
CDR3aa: CASSQEVQSGSYNEQFF
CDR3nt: TGTGCCAGCAGCCAAGAGGTTCAATCGGGCTCCTACAATGAGCAGTTCTTC

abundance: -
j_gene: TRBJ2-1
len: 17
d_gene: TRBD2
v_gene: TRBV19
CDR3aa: CASDPGLALNSYNEQFF
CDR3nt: TGTGCCAGTGACCCGGGACTAGCGTTAAACTCCTACAATGAGCAGTTCTTC

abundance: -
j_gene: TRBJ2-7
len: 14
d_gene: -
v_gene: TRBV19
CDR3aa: CASSIGGGPYEQYF
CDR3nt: TGTGCCAGTAGTATCGGAGGGGGCCCTTACGAGCAGTACTTC

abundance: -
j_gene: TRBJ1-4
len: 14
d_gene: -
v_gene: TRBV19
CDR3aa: CASSIHSGGEKLFF
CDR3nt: TGTGCCAGTAGTATCCACTCCGGTGGTGAAAAACTGTTTTTT

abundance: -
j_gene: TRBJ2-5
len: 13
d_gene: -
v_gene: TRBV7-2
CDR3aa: CASSPRGGKTQYF
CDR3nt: TGTGCCAGCAGCCCAAGGGGGGGGAAGACCCAGTACTTC

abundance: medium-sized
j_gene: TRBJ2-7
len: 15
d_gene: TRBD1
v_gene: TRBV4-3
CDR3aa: CASSQSPGGMDEQYF
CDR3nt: TGCGCCAGCAGCCAATCCCCAGGGGGCATGGACGAGCAGTACTTC

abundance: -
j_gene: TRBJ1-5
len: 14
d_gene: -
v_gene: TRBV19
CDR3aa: CASSIMGGDQPQHF
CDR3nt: TGTGCCAGTAGTATCATGGGGGGGGATCAGCCCCAGCATTTT

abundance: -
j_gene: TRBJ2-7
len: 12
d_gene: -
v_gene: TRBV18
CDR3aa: CASLLEPGEQYF
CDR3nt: TGTGCCAGCCTTCTAGAACCGGGCGAGCAGTACTTC

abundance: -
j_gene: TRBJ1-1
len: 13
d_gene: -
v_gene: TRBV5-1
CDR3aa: CASSFGPNTEAFF
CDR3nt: TGCGCCAGCAGCTTTGGGCCGAACACTGAAGCTTTCTTT

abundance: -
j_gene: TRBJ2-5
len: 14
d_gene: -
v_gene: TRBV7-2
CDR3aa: CASSLGRAQETQYF
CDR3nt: TGTGCCAGCAGCTTAGGCAGGGCCCAAGAGACCCAGTACTTC

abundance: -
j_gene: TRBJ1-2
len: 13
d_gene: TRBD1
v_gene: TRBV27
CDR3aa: CASTDRGSYGYTF
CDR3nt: TGTGCCAGTACGGACAGGGGATCTTATGGCTACACCTTC

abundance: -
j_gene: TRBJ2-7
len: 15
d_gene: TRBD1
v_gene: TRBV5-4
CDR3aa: CASSPATGNSYEQYF
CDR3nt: TGTGCCAGCAGCCCTGCGACAGGGAATTCCTACGAGCAGTACTTC

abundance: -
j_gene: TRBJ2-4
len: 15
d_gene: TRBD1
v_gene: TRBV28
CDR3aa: CASTLRGQVKNIQYF
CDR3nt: TGTGCCAGCACCTTAAGGGGGCAGGTTAAAAACATTCAGTACTTC

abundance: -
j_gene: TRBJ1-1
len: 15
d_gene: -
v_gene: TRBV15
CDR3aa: CATSRDPGLNTEAFF
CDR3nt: TGTGCCACCAGCAGAGATCCAGGTTTAAACACTGAAGCTTTCTTT

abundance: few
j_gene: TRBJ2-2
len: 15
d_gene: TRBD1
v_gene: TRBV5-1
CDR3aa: CASSTGGLNTGELFF
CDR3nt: TGCGCCAGCTCGACAGGGGGGCTGAACACCGGGGAGCTGTTTTTT

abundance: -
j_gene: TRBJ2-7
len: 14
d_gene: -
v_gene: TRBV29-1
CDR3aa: CSVAISGSSYEQYF
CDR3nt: TGCAGCGTAGCGATTAGCGGCAGCTCCTACGAGCAGTACTTC

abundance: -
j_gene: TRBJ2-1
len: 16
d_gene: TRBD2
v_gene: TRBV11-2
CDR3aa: CASSLAGAGGREEQFF
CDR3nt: TGTGCCAGCAGCTTAGCGGGAGCGGGAGGTCGGGAAGAGCAGTTCTTC

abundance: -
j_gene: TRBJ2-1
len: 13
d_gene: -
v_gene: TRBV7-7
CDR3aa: CASSPLGWNEQFF
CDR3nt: TGTGCTAGCAGCCCACTAGGTTGGAATGAGCAGTTCTTC

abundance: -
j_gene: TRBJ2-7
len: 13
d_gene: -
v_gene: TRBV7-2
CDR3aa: CASTSSVGYEQYF
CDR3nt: TGTGCCAGCACCTCTAGCGTGGGCTACGAGCAGTACTTC

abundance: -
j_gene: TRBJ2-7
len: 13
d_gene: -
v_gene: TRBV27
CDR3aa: CASSLTGTYEQYF
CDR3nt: TGTGCCAGCAGTTTAACAGGTACCTACGAGCAGTACTTC

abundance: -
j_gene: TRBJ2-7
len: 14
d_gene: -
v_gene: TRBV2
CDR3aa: CASSVAAGGYEQYF
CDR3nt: TGTGCCAGCAGTGTAGCGGCAGGGGGCTACGAGCAGTACTTC

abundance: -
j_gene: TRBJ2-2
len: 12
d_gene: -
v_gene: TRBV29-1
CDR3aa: CSVESPLGELFF
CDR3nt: TGCAGCGTTGAGAGTCCCCTTGGGGAGCTGTTTTTT

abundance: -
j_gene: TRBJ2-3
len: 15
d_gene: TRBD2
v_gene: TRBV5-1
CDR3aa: CASSLTGTTYNTQYF
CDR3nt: TGCGCCAGCAGCCTCACCGGGACTACGTATAATACGCAGTATTTT

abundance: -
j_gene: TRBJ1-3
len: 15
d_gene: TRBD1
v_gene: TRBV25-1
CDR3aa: CASSGWTGSGNTIYF
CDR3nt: TGTGCCAGCAGTGGTTGGACAGGCTCTGGAAACACCATATATTTT

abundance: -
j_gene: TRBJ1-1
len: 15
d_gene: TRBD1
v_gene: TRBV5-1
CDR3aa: CASSLQTGGNTEAFF
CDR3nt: TGCGCCAGCAGCTTGCAAACAGGGGGGAACACTGAAGCTTTCTTT

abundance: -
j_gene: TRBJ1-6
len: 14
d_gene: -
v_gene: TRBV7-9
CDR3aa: CASSLIQDNSPLHF
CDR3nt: TGTGCCAGCAGCTTAATACAGGATAATTCACCCCTCCACTTT

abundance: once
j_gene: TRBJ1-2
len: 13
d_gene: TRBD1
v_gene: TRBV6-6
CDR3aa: CASSTRTGVGYTF
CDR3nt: TGTGCCAGCAGTACAAGGACAGGGGTCGGCTACACCTTC

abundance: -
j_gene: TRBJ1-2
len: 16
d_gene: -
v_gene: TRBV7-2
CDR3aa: CASSLAPQGTLLGYTF
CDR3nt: TGTGCCAGCAGCTTAGCCCCGCAGGGGACCCTTCTCGGCTACACCTTC

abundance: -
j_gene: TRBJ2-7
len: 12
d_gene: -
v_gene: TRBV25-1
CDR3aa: CASSPFSYEQYF
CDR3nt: TGTGCCAGCAGTCCATTCTCCTACGAGCAGTACTTC

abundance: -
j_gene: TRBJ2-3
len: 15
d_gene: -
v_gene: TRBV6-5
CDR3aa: CASSWRGRGTDTQYF
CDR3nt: TGTGCCAGCAGTTGGAGGGGACGTGGGACAGATACGCAGTATTTT

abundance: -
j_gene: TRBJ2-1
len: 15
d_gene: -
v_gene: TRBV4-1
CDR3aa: CASSRAPGLVDEQFF
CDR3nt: TGCGCCAGCAGCCGAGCGCCCGGGTTAGTTGATGAGCAGTTCTTC

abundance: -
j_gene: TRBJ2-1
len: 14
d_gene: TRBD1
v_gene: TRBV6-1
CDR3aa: CASSPGQGYNEQFF
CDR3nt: TGTGCCAGCAGTCCGGGACAGGGGTACAATGAGCAGTTCTTC

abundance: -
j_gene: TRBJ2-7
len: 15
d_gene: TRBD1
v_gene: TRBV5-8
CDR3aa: CASSWDRVSSYEQYF
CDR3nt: TGTGCCAGCAGCTGGGACAGGGTTAGCTCCTACGAGCAGTACTTC

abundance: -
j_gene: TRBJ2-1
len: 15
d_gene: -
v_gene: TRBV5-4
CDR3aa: CASSLKAGGYNEQFF
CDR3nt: TGTGCCAGCAGCTTGAAAGCGGGCGGGTACAATGAGCAGTTCTTC

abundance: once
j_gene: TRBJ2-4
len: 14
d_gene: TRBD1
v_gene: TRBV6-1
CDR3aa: CASRGTVAKNIQYF
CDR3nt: TGTGCCAGCAGGGGGACAGTAGCCAAAAACATTCAGTACTTC